This T cell receptor (beta chain) was obtained from a study of T cell responses to AZD1222 COVID-19 vaccine. Overall study findings and caveats: When two AZD1222 doses had been given, Spike-specific TCR breadth and depth rose.

The protocol was immunoSEQ multiplex PCR, while the TCRdb copy is restricted to in-frame clones and leaves out a portion. The table lists 150,000 to 200,000 clones, approximately 90% of them singletons. In the case of this clone: Antigen specificity is unknown.

The receptor was derived from an adult in good health. The sample was peripheral blood, taken on day 0 of AZD1222 vaccination.

The CDR3 loop is CAIRDRGNEQFF. For the CDR3, the DNA is TGTGCCATCAGGGACAGGGGAAATGAGCAGTTCTTC. The chain couples TRBV10-3 to TRBJ2-1; 9 bases line up with TRBD1. The CDR3 covers 12 residues. Trimming removed 6 bases from V and 7 bases from J; junction bases left unmatched: 1. Germline-derived CDR1 and CDR2 are ENHRY and SYGVKD.